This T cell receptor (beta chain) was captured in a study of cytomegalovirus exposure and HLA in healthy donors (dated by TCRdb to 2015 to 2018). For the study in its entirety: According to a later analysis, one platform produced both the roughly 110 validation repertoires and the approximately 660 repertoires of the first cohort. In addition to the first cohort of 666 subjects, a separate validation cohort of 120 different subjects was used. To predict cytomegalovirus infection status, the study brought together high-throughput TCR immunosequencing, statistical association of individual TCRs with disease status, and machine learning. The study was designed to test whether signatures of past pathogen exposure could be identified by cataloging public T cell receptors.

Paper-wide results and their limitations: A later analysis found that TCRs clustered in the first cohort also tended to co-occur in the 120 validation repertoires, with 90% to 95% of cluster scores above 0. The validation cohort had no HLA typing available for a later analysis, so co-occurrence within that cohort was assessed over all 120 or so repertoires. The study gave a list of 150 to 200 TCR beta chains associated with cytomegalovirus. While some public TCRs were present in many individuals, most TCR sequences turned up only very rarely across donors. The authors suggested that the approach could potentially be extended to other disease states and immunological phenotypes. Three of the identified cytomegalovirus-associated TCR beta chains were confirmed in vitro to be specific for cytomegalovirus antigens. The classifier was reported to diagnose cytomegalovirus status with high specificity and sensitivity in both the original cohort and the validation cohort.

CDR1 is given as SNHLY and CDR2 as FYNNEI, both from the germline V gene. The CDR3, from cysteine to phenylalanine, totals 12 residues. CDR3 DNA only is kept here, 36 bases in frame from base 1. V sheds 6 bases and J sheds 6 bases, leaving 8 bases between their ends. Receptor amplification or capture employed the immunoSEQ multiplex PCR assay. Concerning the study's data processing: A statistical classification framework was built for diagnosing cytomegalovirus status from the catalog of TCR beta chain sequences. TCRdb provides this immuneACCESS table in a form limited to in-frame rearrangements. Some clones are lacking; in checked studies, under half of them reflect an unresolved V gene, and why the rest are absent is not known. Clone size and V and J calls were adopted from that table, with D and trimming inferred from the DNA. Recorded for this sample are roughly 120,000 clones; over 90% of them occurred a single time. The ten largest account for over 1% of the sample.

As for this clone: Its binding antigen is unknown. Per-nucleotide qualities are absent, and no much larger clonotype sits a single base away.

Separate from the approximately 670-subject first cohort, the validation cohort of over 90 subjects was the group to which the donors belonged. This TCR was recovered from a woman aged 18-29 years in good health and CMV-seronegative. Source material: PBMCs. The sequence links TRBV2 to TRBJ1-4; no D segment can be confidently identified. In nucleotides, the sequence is TGTGCCAGCAGGCGGGAATATGAAAAACTGTTTTTT. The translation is CASRREYEKLFF.